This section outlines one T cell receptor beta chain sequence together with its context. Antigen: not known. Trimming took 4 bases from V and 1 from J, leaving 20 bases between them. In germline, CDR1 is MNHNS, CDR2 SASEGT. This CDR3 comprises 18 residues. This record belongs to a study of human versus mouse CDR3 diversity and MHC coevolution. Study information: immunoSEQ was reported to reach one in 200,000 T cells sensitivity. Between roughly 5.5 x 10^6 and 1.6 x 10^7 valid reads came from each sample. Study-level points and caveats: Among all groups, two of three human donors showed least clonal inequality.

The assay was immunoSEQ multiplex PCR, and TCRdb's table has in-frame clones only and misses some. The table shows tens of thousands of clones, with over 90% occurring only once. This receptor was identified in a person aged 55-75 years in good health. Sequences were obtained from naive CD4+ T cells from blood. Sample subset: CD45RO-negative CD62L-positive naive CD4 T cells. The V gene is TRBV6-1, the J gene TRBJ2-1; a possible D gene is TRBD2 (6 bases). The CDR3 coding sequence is TGTGCCAGCAGTGTATTCGCAGGAGGGCCATTGTCCTACAATGAGCAGTTCTTC. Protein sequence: CASSVFAGGPLSYNEQFF.